The rows below give T cell receptor beta chains drawn from one sample of a study of blood T cell repertoires in COVID-19. TCRdb's table, derived via immunoSEQ multiplex PCR, lists solely in-frame clones and lacks some. The sample holds roughly 380,000 clones; 70% to 90% are singletons and the top ten take about 1.6%. The sequenced sample consisted of peripheral blood. The receptors stem from a woman in her thirties or forties with COVID-19, enrolled during active disease. The CDR3 runs from the conserved cysteine through the conserved F or W. D genes are given only for firm matches. Part of the rows lack a size; the others show once, few, many or a class for expanded clones.

d_gene,abundance,j_gene,v_gene,CDR3aa,CDR3nt
-,-,TRBJ1-5,TRBV27,CASSLLQGTQPQHF,TGTGCCAGCAGTTTATTACAGGGCACTCAGCCCCAGCATTTT
-,-,TRBJ1-5,TRBV7-2,CASSFLFRREPQHF,TGTGCCAGCAGCTTTTTATTCCGTCGGGAGCCCCAGCATTTT
-,-,TRBJ1-6,TRBV4-2,CASSQAGMGNSPLHF,TGTGCCAGCAGCCAAGCGGGTATGGGTAATTCACCCCTCCACTTT
-,-,TRBJ2-7,TRBV5-6,CASSPAGRTYEQYF,TGTGCCAGCAGCCCCGCCGGTCGCACCTACGAGCAGTACTTC
-,-,TRBJ1-1,TRBV5-5,CASSPLPSEVSSTEAFF,TGTGCCAGCAGCCCCCTGCCTTCTGAGGTCAGTAGCACTGAAGCTTTCTTT
-,-,TRBJ1-4,TRBV19,CASSIVRAAEKLFF,TGTGCCAGTAGTATAGTGCGGGCGGCAGAAAAACTGTTTTTT
-,few,TRBJ1-2,TRBV4-1,CASSQGAGGYGYTF,TGCGCCAGCAGCCAAGGGGCGGGGGGCTATGGCTACACCTTC
-,-,TRBJ1-2,TRBV29-1,CSLQGPLNYGYTF,TGCAGCTTACAGGGCCCCCTTAACTATGGCTACACCTTC
-,-,TRBJ2-1,TRBV20-1,CSAADSREQFF,TGCAGTGCTGCGGACAGTCGGGAGCAGTTCTTC
TRBD1,-,TRBJ1-1,TRBV18,CASSPILTGVGTEAFF,TGTGCCAGCTCACCCATATTGACAGGGGTGGGCACTGAAGCTTTCTTT
-,-,TRBJ1-4,TRBV28,CASRTHDSNEKLFF,TGTGCCAGCAGGACTCATGACAGTAATGAAAAACTGTTTTTT
-,-,TRBJ1-5,TRBV2,CASSVESSNQPQHF,TGTGCCAGCAGTGTGGAGTCTAGCAATCAGCCCCAGCATTTT
TRBD2,-,TRBJ2-5,TRBV27,CASRTRLAGQETQYF,TGTGCCAGCAGAACCCGACTAGCGGGACAAGAGACCCAGTACTTC
-,-,TRBJ2-7,TRBV7-9,CASSPTVRDYEQYF,TGTGCCAGCAGCCCGACAGTTAGAGACTACGAGCAGTACTTC
-,-,TRBJ1-2,TRBV6-2/TRBV6-3,CASSYLNYGYTF,TGTGCCAGCAGTTACTTAAACTATGGCTACACCTTC
TRBD1,-,TRBJ1-1,TRBV27,CASSLGTGRRDEAFF,TGTGCCAGCAGTCTAGGGACAGGGCGTAGAGATGAAGCTTTCTTT
-,-,TRBJ1-6,TRBV28,CASSSGSGNSPLHF,TGTGCCAGCAGTTCAGGGAGCGGGAATTCACCCCTCCACTTT
-,-,TRBJ2-7,TRBV12-5,CASGLVRRGLISSGGYEQYF,TGTGCTAGTGGTTTGGTCAGGCGCGGACTGATAAGTTCGGGCGGCTACGAGCAGTACTTC
TRBD1,-,TRBJ1-6,TRBV6-2/TRBV6-3,CASSYTGGAGYSPLHF,TGTGCCAGCAGTTACACAGGGGGCGCGGGGTATTCACCCCTCCACTTT
TRBD1,few,TRBJ1-5,TRBV18,CASSQSETGDQPQHF,TGTGCCAGCTCACAATCCGAGACAGGGGATCAGCCCCAGCATTTT
-,-,TRBJ2-3,TRBV6-5,CASRLTPSTDTQYF,TGTGCCAGCAGATTAACTCCTAGCACAGATACGCAGTATTTT
-,-,TRBJ1-2,TRBV9,CASSVESEYYGYTF,TGTGCCAGCAGCGTAGAAAGTGAGTACTATGGCTACACCTTC
TRBD2,-,TRBJ2-6,TRBV7-8,CASSLVRAGAGANVLTF,TGTGCCAGCAGCTTAGTCAGGGCGGGAGCTGGGGCCAACGTCCTGACTTTC
-,-,TRBJ1-2,TRBV24-1,CATSDSSEAYGYTF,TGTGCCACCAGTGATTCCTCAGAGGCCTATGGCTACACCTTC
TRBD1,-,TRBJ1-1,TRBV28,CASSTIRGTEAFF,TGTGCCAGCAGTACCATCAGGGGGACTGAAGCTTTCTTT
TRBD1,-,TRBJ2-1,TRBV7-3,CASSLTGTGGTTYNEQFF,TGTGCCAGCAGCTTAACGGGGACAGGGGGCACCACCTACAATGAGCAGTTCTTC
-,few,TRBJ1-1,TRBV25-1,CASSFGTEAFF,TGTGCCAGCAGTTTCGGGACAGAAGCTTTCTTT
-,-,TRBJ2-5,TRBV5-1,CASSFSREETQYF,TGCGCCAGCAGCTTCAGCAGGGAAGAGACCCAGTACTTC
-,-,TRBJ1-1,TRBV28,CASSLQGRSTEAFF,TGTGCCAGCAGTTTACAGGGAAGAAGCACTGAAGCTTTCTTT
TRBD2,-,TRBJ2-1,TRBV7-9,CASSFSGLAAYNEQFF,TGTGCCAGCAGCTTCTCTGGACTAGCGGCCTACAATGAGCAGTTCTTC
TRBD2,-,TRBJ2-7,TRBV7-9,CASSSRTSGPYEQYF,TGTGCCAGCAGCTCAAGGACTAGCGGTCCCTACGAGCAGTACTTC
TRBD1,once,TRBJ2-7,TRBV6-5,CASRRDRGEQYF,TGTGCCAGCAGACGGGACAGGGGCGAGCAGTACTTC
-,once,TRBJ1-1,TRBV27,CASSLVVPRRMNTEAFF,TGTGCCAGCAGTTTAGTGGTACCTAGACGAATGAACACTGAAGCTTTCTTT
TRBD1,-,TRBJ2-2,TRBV5-1,CASSLGTGNTGELFF,TGCGCCAGCAGCTTGGGGACAGGGAACACCGGGGAGCTGTTTTTT
-,-,TRBJ2-5,TRBV21-1,CASSKARETQYF,TGTGCCAGCAGCAAAGCGAGAGAGACCCAGTACTTC
-,-,TRBJ1-2,TRBV5-1,CASSQTLPSIYGYTF,TGCGCCAGCAGCCAGACACTCCCCTCCATCTATGGCTACACCTTC
TRBD1,-,TRBJ2-1,TRBV7-2,CASSLGTGMYNEQFF,TGTGCCAGCAGCTTGGGGACAGGGATGTACAATGAGCAGTTCTTC
-,-,TRBJ2-3,TRBV7-2,CASSPSTDTQYF,TGTGCCAGCAGCCCTAGCACAGATACGCAGTATTTT
-,-,TRBJ1-1,TRBV15,CATSHRELNTEAFF,TGTGCCACCAGCCATCGGGAGTTGAACACTGAAGCTTTCTTT
-,-,TRBJ2-2,TRBV19,CASMYPNTGELFF,TGTGCCAGTATGTATCCGAACACCGGGGAGCTGTTTTTT
-,-,TRBJ2-7,TRBV15,CATSRAGTEDEQYF,TGTGCCACCAGCAGAGCCGGGACTGAGGACGAGCAGTACTTC
TRBD1,-,TRBJ1-2,TRBV7-2,CASSLSIRDRGMSNYGYTF,TGTGCCAGCAGCTTATCCATACGGGACAGGGGGATGAGTAACTATGGCTACACCTTC
-,-,TRBJ1-4,TRBV29-1,CSARQPNNEKLFF,TGCAGCGCCCGACAGCCCAATAATGAAAAACTGTTTTTT
-,-,TRBJ1-1,TRBV9,CASSPEGGNTEAFF,TGTGCCAGCAGCCCTGAAGGGGGGAACACTGAAGCTTTCTTT
-,-,TRBJ1-1,TRBV18,CASSPLALGKTEAFF,TGTGCCAGCTCACCCCTAGCGTTGGGGAAAACTGAAGCTTTCTTT
-,-,TRBJ1-1,TRBV7-9,CASSSSAGEAFF,TGTGCCAGCAGCTCGTCCGCGGGTGAAGCTTTCTTT
-,-,TRBJ1-2,TRBV30,CACPPGDVNYGYTF,TGTGCCTGCCCCCCCGGAGACGTAAACTATGGCTACACCTTC
-,-,TRBJ1-1,TRBV9,CASSGTLRGAEAFF,TGTGCCAGCAGCGGCACCCTTCGCGGAGCTGAAGCTTTCTTT